One and the same sample provided the 6 T cell receptor beta chains below, sequenced in a study of cytomegalovirus exposure and HLA in healthy donors. The PCR ran on 60 Vbeta and 13 Jbeta primers. Some clones are missing from TCRdb's copy, which holds only in-frame ones; the method was immunoSEQ multiplex PCR. Of some 150,000 clones in the sample, approximately 85% are singletons; the top ten hold 5% to 6.5%. The sequenced sample was PBMCs. Every receptor here comes from a man aged 50 or older in good health and CMV-seropositive.

The V and J genes are TRBV6-1 and TRBJ1-1; 7 nucleotides line up with TRBD1. CDR3 length: 14 amino acids. Germline-derived CDR1 and CDR2 are MNHNS and SASEGT. V shed 5 bases, J shed 0 bases, and the junction held 3 bases outside the gene matches. CDR3 nucleotide sequence: TGTGCCAGCAGTTCCGGACAGGTGAACACTGAAGCTTTCTTT. This sequence encodes CASSSGQVNTEAFF.

The gene calls are TRBV28 and TRBJ2-7; TRBD2 aligns across 9 bases. Per the germline V gene, CDR1 is MDHEN and CDR2 is SYDVKM. The CDR3 loop spans 15 amino acids. Trimming removed 4 bases from V and 2 bases from J; junction bases left unmatched: 6. CDR3 amino acids: CASSSGLASTYEQYF. The CDR3 DNA reads as TGTGCCAGCAGTTCAGGACTAGCGTCAACCTACGAGCAGTACTTC.

This clone is a singleton in its sample. The CDR3, as DNA: TGTGCCAGCAGCTTAGCGCAGGGGCTGCGAGGCACTGAAGCTTTCTTT. This translates into CASSLAQGLRGTEAFF. The gene calls are TRBV7-9 and TRBJ1-1; the D gene is possibly TRBD1 (6 bases). This CDR3 is built from 16 residues. Trimming stripped 0 bases from V and 4 bases from J, with 15 bases between. Looked up from germline, CDR1 is SEHNR and CDR2 is FQNEAQ (reference sequence). Full variable domain (remainder filled in from reference TRBV7-9 and TRBJ1-1): DTGVSQNPRHKITKRGQNVTFRCDPISEHNRLYWYRQTLGQGPEFLTYFQNEAQLEKSRLLSDRFSAERPKGSFSTLEIQRTEQGDSAMYLCASSLAQGLRGTEAFFGQGTRLTVV.

V gene TRBV5-1 combines with J gene TRBJ2-7, with TRBD1 identical over 9 bases. This CDR3 contains 17 residues. With V trimmed by 0 bases and J by 1 base, 8 bases remained unmatched. Germline CDR1 and CDR2: SGHRS and YFSETQ. CDR3 DNA: TGCGCCAGCAGCTTGGCGCCGGCGACAGGGGGGTCCTACGAGCAGTACTTC. The encoded protein is CASSLAPATGGSYEQYF.

The genes are TRBV30 and TRBJ1-4; maybe TRBD1 (6 bases). The CDR3 consists of 14 residues. Trimming left V 8 bases short and J 0 bases short, with 13 bases between. Germline CDR1 is GTSNPN and CDR2 is SVGIG (reference sequence). CDR3 sequence reads: CAQSDRATNEKLFF. The CDR3 region has the DNA TGTGCCCAATCGGACAGAGCAACTAATGAAAAACTGTTTTTT.

This chain connects TRBV6-5 to TRBJ2-1; TRBD1 matches at 8 bases. CDR3 length: 16 amino acids. CDR1 is MNHEY and CDR2 is SVGAGI in the germline V gene. V shed 0 bases and J 8 bases; nucleotides not matched to a gene: 9. CDR3 loop: CASSYSEAGGMYEQFF. CDR3 nucleotides: TGTGCCAGCAGTTACTCAGAGGCAGGGGGCATGTATGAGCAGTTCTTC.